One sample yielded the 2 T cell receptor beta chains listed below, sequenced in a study of OX40 agonist ivuxolimab in advanced cancers. Data came from immunoSEQ multiplex PCR; TCRdb stores just in-frame clones and leaves some out. The sample has 65,000 to 90,000 clones; approximately 90% are singletons. This specimen consisted of CD4+ or CD8+ T cells sorted from blood, obtained in a trial of the OX40 agonist ivuxolimab. Every receptor here comes from an adult with an advanced solid tumor such as melanoma, head and neck, liver or kidney cancer.

This chain uses TRBV30 with TRBJ1-4; the D is unclear. Trimming removed 5 bases at V and 2 bases at J, with 9 bases between. The CDR3 has 13 amino acids. Germline CDR1 and CDR2: GTSNPN and SVGIG (reference sequence). The CDR3 is CAWADGTNEKLFF. The CDR3 nucleotides read TGTGCCTGGGCGGACGGGACTAATGAAAAACTGTTTTTT. The full variable domain, in which reference TRBV30 and TRBJ1-4 provide the parts outside the CDR3, is SQTIHQWPATLVQPVGSPLSLECTVEGTSNPNLYWYRQAAGRGLQLLFYSVGIGQISSEVPQNLSASRPQDRQFILSSKKLLLSDSGFYLCAWADGTNEKLFFGSGTQLSVL.

The rearrangement links TRBV7-8 to TRBJ2-1; 13 positions agree with TRBD2. This CDR3 contains 18 residues. The ends lost 4 bases at V and 2 bases at J; junction bases unmatched: 8. The germline V gene encodes CDR1 SGHVS and CDR2 FQNEAQ. The CDR3 reads CASSSALAGGKAYNEQFF. DNA of the CDR3: TGTGCCAGCAGCTCGGCACTAGCGGGGGGGAAGGCCTACAATGAGCAGTTCTTC. Looking up the rest from reference TRBV7-8 and TRBJ2-1 gives the full variable domain: GAGVSQSPRYKVAKRGQDVALRCDPISGHVSLFWYQQALGQGPEFLTYFQNEAQLDKSGLPSDRFFAERPEGSVSTLKIQRTQQEDSAVYLCASSSALAGGKAYNEQFFGPGTRLTVL.